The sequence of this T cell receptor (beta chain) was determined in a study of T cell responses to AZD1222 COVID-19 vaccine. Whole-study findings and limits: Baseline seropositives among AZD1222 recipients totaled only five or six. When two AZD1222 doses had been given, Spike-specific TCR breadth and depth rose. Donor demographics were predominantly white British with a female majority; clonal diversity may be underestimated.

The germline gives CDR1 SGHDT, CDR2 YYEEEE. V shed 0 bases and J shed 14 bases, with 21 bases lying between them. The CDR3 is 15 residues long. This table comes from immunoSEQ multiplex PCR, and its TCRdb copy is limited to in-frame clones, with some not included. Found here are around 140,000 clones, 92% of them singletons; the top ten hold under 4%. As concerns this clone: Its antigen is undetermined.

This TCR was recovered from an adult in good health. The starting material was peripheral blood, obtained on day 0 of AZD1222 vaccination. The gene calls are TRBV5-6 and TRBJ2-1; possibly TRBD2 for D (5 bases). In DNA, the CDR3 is TGTGCCAGCAGCTTGGAGCGAGGGTTGACAATCTCGGAGTTCTTC. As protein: CASSLERGLTISEFF.